The next 14 T cell receptor beta chains were all read from a single sample in a study of Graves' ophthalmopathy and Graves' hyperthyroidism. RNA transcripts yielded amplified TCR beta CDR3 regions. Investigators did first-round RT-PCR with HTBI primers, then second-round multiplex PCR. TCRdb reprocessed the multiplex PCR reads via MiXCR and lists one record per CDR3 protein. The table has some 1.1 million distinct CDR3 sequences, about 35% seen once; the top ten hold around 10%. Material: peripheral blood or thyroid tissue (not recorded which). The receptors stem from an adult man with Graves' hyperthyroidism.

The rearrangement links TRBV12-3 or TRBV12-4 to TRBJ2-5, with 10 bases lining up with TRBD1. Germline trimming cut 8 bases from V and 6 bases from J; bases unmatched to any gene: 9. The CDR3 has 14 residues. Written as DNA, the CDR3 is TGTGCCAGCTCGGACGGGACAGGGGTACAGACCCAGTACTTC. It is translated as CASSDGTGVQTQYF.

There are a few counts of this clonotype. The chain links TRBV6-5 to TRBJ2-7; D is ambiguous. The ends were cut back, 0 bases at V and 10 bases at J, with 25 bases in the middle. CDR1 and CDR2 from the germline V gene are MNHEY and SVGAGI. The CDR3 has 17 residues. In DNA, the CDR3 is TGTGCCAGCAGTTACTCGGTCGGGCAAACAGTGTCCTTCGCTCAGTACTTC. Residues: CASSYSVGQTVSFAQYF.

The table lists this clonotype with a count of one. The V and J genes are TRBV6-5 and TRBJ1-3; 12 nucleotides line up with TRBD1. V lost 6 bases to trimming and J lost 2 bases; unmatched junction nucleotides: 8. Germline V gives CDR1 MNHEY, CDR2 SVGAGI. The CDR3 has 17 residues. The CDR3 protein is CASRTGTGGRAGNTIYF. In DNA form, the CDR3 reads TGTGCCAGCAGGACCGGGACAGGGGGCCGAGCTGGAAACACCATATATTTT.

The sample holds a few counts of this clonotype. Being one base from a much bigger clone, this may be a read error. The J gene is TRBJ2-2, the V gene TRBV28; D is ambiguous. Deletions cut 6 bases from V and 3 bases from J, with 8 bases between. Germline lookup yields CDR1 MDHEN and CDR2 SYDVKM. This CDR3 has 13 residues. The DNA of the CDR3 is TGTGCCAGCAGCCCAGTGGACACCGGGGAGCTGTTTTTT. Its protein product is CASSPVDTGELFF.

This chain joins TRBV5-1 and TRBJ1-1; D uncertain. CDR1 is SGHRS, CDR2 YFSETQ, per germline. V dropped 2 bases and J dropped 3 bases, with 8 bases sitting between them. CDR3 length equals 13 residues. The CDR3 region has the DNA TGCGCCAGCAGCTTTGCGGAGGACACTGAAGCTTTCTTT. Translation: CASSFAEDTEAFF.

This chain joins TRBV9 and TRBJ2-5; 12 bases fit TRBD2. Germline CDR1 reads SGDLS; CDR2 reads YYNGEE. The CDR3 runs 16 residues. Unmatched junction bases numbered 8, after V lost 4 bases and J lost 4 bases. CDR3 residues: CASSKRTSGIGETQYF. The CDR3 DNA reads TGTGCCAGCAGCAAGAGGACTAGCGGGATCGGAGAGACCCAGTACTTC.

This clonotype was recorded once. The chain combines TRBV20-1 with TRBJ2-7; TRBD1 might be the D (5 bases). This CDR3 spans 15 amino acids. Trimming pared 3 bases from V and 3 bases from J, leaving 18 bases between. Germline CDR1 is DFQATT and CDR2 is SNEGSKA (reference sequence). DNA for the CDR3: TGCAGTGCTAGCGACAACAGGAATCCCCACTACGAGCAGTACTTC. Its protein product is CSASDNRNPHYEQYF.

This clonotype was recorded a few times. The chain recombines TRBV10-2 with TRBJ1-6; D is unclear. Trimming removed 2 bases at V and 8 bases at J, with 10 bases between. CDR1 WSHSY and CDR2 SAAADI come from the germline V gene. The length of the CDR3 is 14 residues. CDR3 amino acids: CASSEDGNHSPLHF. In DNA form, the CDR3 reads TGCGCCAGCAGTGAGGACGGGAACCATTCACCCCTCCACTTT.

This clonotype has a count of ten or more. The chain combines TRBV7-8 with TRBJ1-5, with TRBD1 identical over 9 bases. Germline trimming cut 7 bases from V and 6 bases from J; bases unmatched to any gene: 10. The germline gives CDR1 SGHVS, CDR2 FQNEAQ. This CDR3 is 15 amino acids long. CDR3 region: CASTPGTGYSQPQHF. In DNA, the CDR3 is TGTGCCAGCACCCCGGGGACAGGGTACAGTCAGCCCCAGCATTTT.

The rearrangement links TRBV15 to TRBJ1-5; D might be TRBD1 (5 bases). The CDR3 sequence is 19 residues long. Germline CDR1 and CDR2: LNHNV and YYDKDF (reference sequence). V lost 0 bases and J lost 2, with 20 bases in between. CDR3 residues: CATSRDRATATQGNQPQHF. CDR3 in DNA: TGTGCCACCAGCAGAGATCGAGCCACTGCTACACAGGGCAATCAGCCCCAGCATTTT.

The CDR3 nucleotides read TGTGCCACCAGCAGAGAAATGGGGGGAGAGACCCAGTACTTC. This sequence encodes CATSREMGGETQYF. V is TRBV15 and J is TRBJ2-5, with D maybe TRBD2 (6 bases). This CDR3 contains 14 residues. Germline V gene lookup returns CDR1 LNHNV and CDR2 YYDKDF (reference sequence). The germline V and J ends were trimmed by 0 bases and 4 bases, with 9 bases remaining between them.

This clonotype was counted only a few times. The V call is TRBV4-1, the J call TRBJ2-5; TRBD1 matches at 8 bases. CDR3 length: 16 amino acids. The V and J ends lost 3 bases and 5 bases, in that order; junction bases with no gene match: 11. Germline CDR1 and CDR2: MGHRA and YSYEKL. The CDR3 here is CASSQTPDRVVETQYF. The CDR3 DNA reads TGCGCCAGCAGCCAGACGCCGGACAGGGTGGTCGAGACCCAGTACTTC.

In nucleotides, the CDR3 is TGTGCCAGCAATAAGGGGTACGACTCTGGGGCCAACGTCCTGACTTTC. Translated, it gives CASNKGYDSGANVLTF. The genes are TRBV7-9 and TRBJ2-6; possible D gene TRBD1, 5 bases. V gave up 7 bases and J gave up 0 bases, with 13 bases separating them. From germline, CDR1 is SEHNR and CDR2 FQNEAQ (reference sequence). The CDR3 consists of 16 residues. Full variable domain (remainder filled in from reference TRBV7-9 and TRBJ2-6): DTGVSQNPRHKITKRGQNVTFRCDPISEHNRLYWYRQTLGQGPEFLTYFQNEAQLEKSRLLSDRFSAERPKGSFSTLEIQRTEQGDSAMYLCASNKGYDSGANVLTFGAGSRLTVL.

The table lists this clonotype with many counts. This chain uses TRBV5-6 with TRBJ1-5; 11 nucleotides align to TRBD1. Germline V gene sequence: CDR1 SGHDT, CDR2 YYEEEE. The CDR3 consists of 16 residues. Trimming cost V 1 base and J 6 bases; bases outside gene matches: 6. The CDR3: CASSLLRTGGSQPQHF. The CDR3 DNA sequence: TGTGCCAGCAGCTTGTTGCGGACAGGGGGCAGTCAGCCCCAGCATTTT.